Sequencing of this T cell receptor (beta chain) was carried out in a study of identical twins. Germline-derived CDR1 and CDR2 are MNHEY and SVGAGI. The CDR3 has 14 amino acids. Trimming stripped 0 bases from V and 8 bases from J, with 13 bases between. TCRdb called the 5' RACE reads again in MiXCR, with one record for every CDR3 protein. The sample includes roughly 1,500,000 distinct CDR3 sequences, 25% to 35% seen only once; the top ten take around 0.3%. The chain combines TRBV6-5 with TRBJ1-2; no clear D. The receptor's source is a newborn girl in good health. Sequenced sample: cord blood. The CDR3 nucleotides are TGTGCCAGCAGTTACTCGAGTCCGCCCCCCGGCTACACCTTC. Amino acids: CASSYSSPPPGYTF.